The clone carrying this T cell receptor (beta chain) was seen only once. Authors' methods: Amplification with reference gene primers provided the estimates of nucleated cell counts. TCRdb's table, derived via immunoSEQ multiplex PCR, lists solely in-frame clones and lacks some. From that table come the V and J calls and clone size; the DNA was used to work out D and trimming. The data show about 95,000 clones, about 84% seen once. The data originate from a study of blood T cell repertoires in COVID-19. Study overall: COVID-19 samples, acute and convalescent, were from the United States, Italy and Spain. The analysed material was cDNA or gDNA that came from T cells, B-cell-depleted T cells, or PBMCs.

Losses at the gene ends were 4 bases for V and 7 bases for J; bases not matched to a gene: 10. Germline lookup yields CDR1 SGHDT and CDR2 YYEEEE. The CDR3 length is 15 residues. J is TRBJ2-7 and V is TRBV5-6; 11 positions agree with TRBD2. Sequencing input: peripheral blood. This clonotype originated in a human donor in a cohort sampled during active COVID-19. The CDR3 DNA sequence: TGTGCCAGCAGCGGATTAGCGGGAGGGCCAGGGGAGCAGTACTTC. It translates to CASSGLAGGPGEQYF.